The rows below give T cell receptor beta chains drawn from one sample of a study of T cell responses to AZD1222 COVID-19 vaccine. Using immunoSEQ multiplex PCR, the repertoire was profiled, and TCRdb retains in-frame clones only, with some absent. The table includes about 170,000 clones, 80% to 95% detected once. Source: peripheral blood, taken on day 0 of AZD1222 vaccination. The receptors were sampled from an adult in good health. Each CDR3 is given with its conserved first and last residue. Each record gives: J gene, CDR3 length, V gene, clone size, CDR3 protein. Rows may omit the clone size; those that give it use once, few, many or a size class.

>TRBJ1-5|19|TRBV7-9|-
CASSSHRDRDSSGNQPQHF
>TRBJ2-3|17|TRBV11-3|-
CASSSSDSGGDTDTQYF
>TRBJ2-5|13|TRBV10-1|few
CASQRAGEETQYF
>TRBJ1-1|15|TRBV2|-
CASSSGVLRSTEAFF
>TRBJ1-2|12|TRBV12-3/TRBV12-4|-
CASTLWGSGYTF
>TRBJ1-5|13|TRBV12-3/TRBV12-4|-
CASSLGSNQPQHF
>TRBJ1-3|15|TRBV14|-
CASSQDRVTGNTIYF
>TRBJ1-2|15|TRBV19|-
CASSIKAGNLYGYTF
>TRBJ2-2|14|TRBV7-3|once
CASSLNRDTGELFF
>TRBJ2-3|15|TRBV5-1|once
CASSSGLAGVDTQYF
>TRBJ2-3|14|TRBV5-4|-
CASSSRTDSDTQYF
>TRBJ1-1|14|TRBV6-5|-
CASSLDRGNTEAFF
>TRBJ2-1|16|TRBV7-7|-
CASSPPLHEPHNEQFF
>TRBJ1-1|13|TRBV4-2|few
CASSREANTEAFF
>TRBJ2-1|13|TRBV12-3/TRBV12-4|-
CASSLATRAWKFF
>TRBJ2-7|17|TRBV4-1|-
CASSQDQETSGLLEQYF
>TRBJ2-1|14|TRBV24-1|once
CATSPGPKGNEQFF
>TRBJ1-2|16|TRBV29-1|-
CSVEGVRGPEDYGYTF
>TRBJ2-2|13|TRBV6-2/TRBV6-3|-
CASSSGDTGELFF
>TRBJ1-3|14|TRBV6-5|-
CASRASETGNTIYF
>TRBJ1-5|12|TRBV6-5|-
CASRGSNKAQHF
>TRBJ2-7|13|TRBV11-1|-
CASSPIGTYEQYF
>TRBJ1-1|13|TRBV11-2|-
CASSLMGTGEAFF
>TRBJ2-7|14|TRBV11-2|-
CASSLQTGFYEQYF